These T cell receptor beta chains were read from a single sample in a study of memory CD4+ T cells and cytomegalovirus serostatus. Sequencing used immunoSEQ multiplex PCR; TCRdb keeps in-frame clones, though not all of them. The data contain tens of thousands of clones, around 80% of them singletons. The material sequenced was memory CD4+ T cells from blood. The receptor source for this set is an adult in good health and CMV-seronegative. CDR3s include the opening cysteine and the closing phenylalanine or tryptophan. A D gene is named only where the DNA matches it firmly. Only some rows state a clone size, as once, few, many or a class for expanded clones.

j_call,clone_size,v_call,d_call,cdr3_aa,cdr3_nt
TRBJ2-1,few,TRBV2,.,CASSATGSYGHNEQFF,TGTGCCAGCAGTGCCACGGGGTCCTATGGCCACAATGAGCAGTTCTTC
TRBJ1-2,.,TRBV6-5,.,CASTHGGVGGYTF,TGTGCCAGCACCCACGGTGGTGTGGGAGGCTACACCTTC
TRBJ2-7,.,TRBV7-9,.,CASSLDNLGAEQYF,TGTGCCAGCAGCTTAGACAACCTTGGGGCCGAGCAGTACTTC
TRBJ2-5,.,TRBV5-1,.,CASRTWAQETQYF,TGCGCCAGCAGAACATGGGCCCAAGAGACCCAGTACTTC
TRBJ1-1,.,TRBV7-9,.,CASSLEQNTEAFF,TGTGCCAGCAGCTTAGAACAGAACACTGAAGCTTTCTTT
TRBJ2-3,.,TRBV19,TRBD1,CASSKQGAQDTQYF,TGTGCCAGTAGTAAGCAGGGGGCGCAAGATACGCAGTATTTT
TRBJ1-5,.,TRBV2,TRBD1,CASSGGQEVNQPQHF,TGTGCCAGCAGTGGGGGACAGGAAGTCAATCAGCCCCAGCATTTT
TRBJ2-5,once,TRBV5-4,.,CASSEDDPGGRTQYF,TGTGCCAGCAGCGAGGACGACCCTGGGGGGCGGACCCAGTACTTC
TRBJ2-5,.,TRBV29-1,.,CSVEVVSKEQYF,TGCAGCGTTGAAGTAGTTTCGAAAGAGCAGTACTTC
TRBJ2-5,.,TRBV9,TRBD2,CASSVGASGGQETQYF,TGTGCCAGCAGCGTAGGGGCTAGCGGGGGGCAAGAGACCCAGTACTTC
TRBJ2-7,.,TRBV2,TRBD1,CASRLTGPKGEQYF,TGTGCCAGCAGGTTGACAGGGCCTAAGGGCGAGCAGTACTTC
TRBJ2-7,once,TRBV30,.,CAWSVGGSRAHEQYF,TGTGCCTGGAGTGTAGGTGGGTCTCGTGCCCACGAGCAGTACTTC
TRBJ2-5,.,TRBV19,.,CASSIGKGAETQYF,TGTGCCAGTAGTATCGGGAAGGGTGCGGAGACCCAGTACTTC